The entry below gives a single TCR beta chain sequence along with its context. As processed by the authors: Reference gene primer amplification gave nucleated cell count estimates. The data were produced by immunoSEQ multiplex PCR, yet TCRdb's version contains in-frame clones alone and is incomplete. The V and J calls and clone size come from that table; D and trimming were worked out from the DNA. The sample includes approximately 70,000 clones, about four fifths of them seen just once. The CDR3 has 14 residues. The germline V gene has CDR1 KGHSH and CDR2 LQKENI. The trim removed 2 bases at V and 8 bases at J, leaving 6 bases unmatched. These data come from a study of blood T cell repertoires in COVID-19. Background on the study: Sites across the United States, Italy and Spain contributed samples from acute and convalescent COVID-19. In each case, the material was cDNA or gDNA derived from T cells, B-cell-depleted T cells, or PBMCs.

The V call is TRBV18, the J call TRBJ1-2; 9 bases align to TRBD1. The sequenced material came from peripheral blood. This TCR derives from a human donor in a cohort sampled during active COVID-19. The CDR3 spells CASSPEGQGTGYTF. The CDR3 nucleotides are TGTGCCAGCTCACCAGAGGGACAGGGCACAGGCTACACCTTC. The full variable domain, in which reference TRBV18 and TRBJ1-2 provide the parts outside the CDR3, is NAGVMQNPRHLVRRRGQEARLRCSPMKGHSHVYWYRQLPEEGLKFMVYLQKENIIDESGMPKERFSAEFPKEGPSILRIQQVVRGDSAAYFCASSPEGQGTGYTFGSGTRLTVV.